This TCR beta chain was documented in a study of CD8 T cells in ankylosing spondylitis. TCRdb reprocessed the 5' RACE reads with MiXCR, giving one entry per CDR3 protein. The sample lists about 190,000 distinct CDR3 sequences, roughly 13% seen once, with roughly 9.6% in the top ten. The sample holds a few counts of this clonotype. The CDR3 has 15 amino acids. Deletions cut 4 bases from V and 5 bases from J, with 15 bases between. Source material: blood, either unsorted or a sorted T cell fraction (not recorded which). The receptor was isolated from a female donor with ankylosing spondylitis or in good health (not recorded which). The chain carries TRBV12-3 or TRBV12-4 and TRBJ2-1, with D possibly TRBD2 on 6 matching bases. CDR3 DNA sequence: TGTGCCAGCAGTTCCGGTCTGTTAGCGGACAATGAGCAGTTCTTC. Residues: CASSSGLLADNEQFF.